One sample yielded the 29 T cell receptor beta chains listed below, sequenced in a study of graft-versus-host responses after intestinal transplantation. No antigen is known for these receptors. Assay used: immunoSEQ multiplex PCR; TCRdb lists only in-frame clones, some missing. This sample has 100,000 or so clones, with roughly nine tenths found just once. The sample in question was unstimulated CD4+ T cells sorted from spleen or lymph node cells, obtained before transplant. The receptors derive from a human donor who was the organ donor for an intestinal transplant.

The CDR3 sequence is CASSTRTGEYNEQFF. In nucleotides, the CDR3 is TGTGCCAGCTCAACCCGGACAGGGGAGTACAATGAGCAGTTCTTC. The rearrangement joins TRBV18 to TRBJ2-1; 9 nucleotides align to TRBD1. The CDR3 length is 15 residues. Germline V gene sequence: CDR1 KGHSH, CDR2 LQKENI. The V segment lost 5 bases and the J segment 4 bases; nucleotides outside the gene matches: 6.

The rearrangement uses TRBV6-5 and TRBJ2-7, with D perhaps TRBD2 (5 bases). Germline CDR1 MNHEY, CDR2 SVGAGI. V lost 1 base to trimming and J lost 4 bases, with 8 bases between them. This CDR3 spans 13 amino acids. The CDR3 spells CASSYLRGYEQYF. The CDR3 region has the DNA TGTGCCAGCAGTTACTTACGGGGATACGAGCAGTACTTC.

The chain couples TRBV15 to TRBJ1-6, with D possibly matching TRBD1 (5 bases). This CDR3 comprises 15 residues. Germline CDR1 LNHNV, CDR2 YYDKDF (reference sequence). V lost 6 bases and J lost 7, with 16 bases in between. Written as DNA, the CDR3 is TGTGCCACCAGAGCTTGGGGAGGGGAGAATTCACCCCTCCACTTT. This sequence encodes CATRAWGGENSPLHF.

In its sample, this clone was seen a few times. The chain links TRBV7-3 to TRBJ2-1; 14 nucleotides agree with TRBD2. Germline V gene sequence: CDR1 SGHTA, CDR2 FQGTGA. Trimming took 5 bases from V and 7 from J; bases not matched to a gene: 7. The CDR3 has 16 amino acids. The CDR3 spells CASSPRLAGGLNEQFF. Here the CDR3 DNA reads TGTGCCAGCAGCCCACGACTAGCGGGGGGGCTGAATGAGCAGTTCTTC.

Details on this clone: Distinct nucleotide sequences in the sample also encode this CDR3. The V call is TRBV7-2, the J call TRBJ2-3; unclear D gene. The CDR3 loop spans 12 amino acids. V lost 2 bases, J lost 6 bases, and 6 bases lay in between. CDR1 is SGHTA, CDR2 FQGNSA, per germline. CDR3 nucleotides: TGTGCCAGCAGCTTATCTCTGGATACGCAGTATTTT. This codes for CASSLSLDTQYF. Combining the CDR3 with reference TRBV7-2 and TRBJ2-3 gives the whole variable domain GAGVSQSPSNKVTEKGKDVELRCDPISGHTALYWYRQSLGQGLEFLIYFQGNSAPDKSGLPSDRFSAERTGGSVSTLTIQRTQQEDSAVYLCASSLSLDTQYFGPGTRLTVL.

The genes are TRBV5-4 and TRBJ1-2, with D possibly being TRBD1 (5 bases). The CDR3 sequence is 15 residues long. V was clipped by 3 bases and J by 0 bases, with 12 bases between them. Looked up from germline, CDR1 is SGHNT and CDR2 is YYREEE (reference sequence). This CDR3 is CASSWGTGANYGYTF. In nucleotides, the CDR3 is TGTGCCAGCAGCTGGGGGACGGGAGCTAACTATGGCTACACCTTC.

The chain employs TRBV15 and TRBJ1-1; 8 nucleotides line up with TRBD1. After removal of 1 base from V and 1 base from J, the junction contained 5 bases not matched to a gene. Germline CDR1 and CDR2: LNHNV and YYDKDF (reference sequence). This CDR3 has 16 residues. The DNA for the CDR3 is TGTGCCACCAGCAGAGTCTCCGGGACAGGGAACACTGAAGCTTTCTTT. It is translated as CATSRVSGTGNTEAFF.

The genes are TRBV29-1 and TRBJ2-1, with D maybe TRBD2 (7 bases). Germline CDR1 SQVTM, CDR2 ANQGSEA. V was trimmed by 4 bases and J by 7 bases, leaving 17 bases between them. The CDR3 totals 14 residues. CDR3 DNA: TGCAGCGTTGCCCAGCAGGGGAGGGCGAATGAGCAGTTCTTC. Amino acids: CSVAQQGRANEQFF.

CDR3 DNA sequence: TGTGCCAGCAGCATAACTAGGAACACTGAAGCTTTCTTT. It yields the protein CASSITRNTEAFF. V usage is TRBV5-4 and J usage is TRBJ1-1, with D uncertain. Germline assignment: CDR1 SGHNT and CDR2 YYREEE (reference sequence). Trimming took off 4 bases at V and 1 base at J, with 8 bases between the two ends. The CDR3 is 13 amino acids.

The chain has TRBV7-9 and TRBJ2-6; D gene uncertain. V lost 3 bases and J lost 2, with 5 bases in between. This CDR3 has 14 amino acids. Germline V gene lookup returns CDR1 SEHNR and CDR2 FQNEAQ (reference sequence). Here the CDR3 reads CASSLGAGANVLTF. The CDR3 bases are TGTGCCAGCAGCTTGGGCGCTGGGGCCAACGTCCTGACTTTC.

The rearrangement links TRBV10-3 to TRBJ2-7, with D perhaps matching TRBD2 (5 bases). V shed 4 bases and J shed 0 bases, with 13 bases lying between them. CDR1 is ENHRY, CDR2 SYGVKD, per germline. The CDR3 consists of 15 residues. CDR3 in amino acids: CAISVGSLPSYEQYF. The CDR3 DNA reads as TGTGCCATCAGTGTGGGGAGCCTCCCCTCCTACGAGCAGTACTTC.

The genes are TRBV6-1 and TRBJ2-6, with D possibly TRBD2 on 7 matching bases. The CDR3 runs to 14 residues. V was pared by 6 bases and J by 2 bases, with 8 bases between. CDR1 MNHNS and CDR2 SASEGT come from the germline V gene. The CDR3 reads CASRGGAGANVLTF. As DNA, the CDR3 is TGTGCCAGCAGAGGGGGGGCTGGGGCCAACGTCCTGACTTTC.

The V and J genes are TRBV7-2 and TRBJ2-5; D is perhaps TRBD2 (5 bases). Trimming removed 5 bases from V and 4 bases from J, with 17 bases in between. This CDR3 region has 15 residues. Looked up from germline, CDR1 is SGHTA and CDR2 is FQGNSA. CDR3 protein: CASSLLILRGETQYF. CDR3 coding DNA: TGTGCCAGCAGCCTCCTGATTCTTCGGGGAGAGACCCAGTACTTC.

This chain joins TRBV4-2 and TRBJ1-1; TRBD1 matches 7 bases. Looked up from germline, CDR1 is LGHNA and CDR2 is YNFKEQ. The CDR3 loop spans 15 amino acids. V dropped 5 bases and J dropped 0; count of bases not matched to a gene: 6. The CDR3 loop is CASSGRDSLNTEAFF. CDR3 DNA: TGTGCCAGCAGCGGGCGGGACAGCCTGAACACTGAAGCTTTCTTT.

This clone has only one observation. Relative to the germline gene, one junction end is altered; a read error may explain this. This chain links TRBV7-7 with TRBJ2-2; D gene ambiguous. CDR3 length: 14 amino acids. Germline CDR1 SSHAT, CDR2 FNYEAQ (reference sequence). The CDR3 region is CASSLGLNTGELFF. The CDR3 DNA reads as TGTGCTAGCAGCTTAGGTCTGAACACCGGGGAGCTGTTTTTT.

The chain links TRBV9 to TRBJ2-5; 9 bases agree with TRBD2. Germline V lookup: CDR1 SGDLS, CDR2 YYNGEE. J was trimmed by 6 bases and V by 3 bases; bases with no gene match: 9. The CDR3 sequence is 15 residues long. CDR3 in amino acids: CASSETSGVYQTQYF. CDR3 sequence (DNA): TGTGCCAGCAGCGAGACTAGCGGAGTCTACCAGACCCAGTACTTC.

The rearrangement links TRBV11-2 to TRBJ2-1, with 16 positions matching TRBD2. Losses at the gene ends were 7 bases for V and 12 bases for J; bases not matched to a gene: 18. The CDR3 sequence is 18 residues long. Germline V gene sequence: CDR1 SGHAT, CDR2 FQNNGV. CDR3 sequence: CASTLPGLAGGRQLGQFF. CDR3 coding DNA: TGTGCCAGCACCCTCCCGGGACTAGCGGGGGGGCGTCAACTCGGGCAGTTCTTC.

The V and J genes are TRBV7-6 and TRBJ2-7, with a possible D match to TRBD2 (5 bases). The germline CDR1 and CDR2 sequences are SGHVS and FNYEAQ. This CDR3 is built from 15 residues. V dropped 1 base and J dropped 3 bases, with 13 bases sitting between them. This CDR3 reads CASSLVSVAGYEQYF. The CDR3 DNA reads TGTGCCAGCAGCTTAGTTAGCGTGGCTGGCTACGAGCAGTACTTC.

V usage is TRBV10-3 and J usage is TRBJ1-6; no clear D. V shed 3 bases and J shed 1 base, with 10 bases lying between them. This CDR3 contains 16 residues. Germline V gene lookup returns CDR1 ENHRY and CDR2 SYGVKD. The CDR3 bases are TGTGCCATCAGTGACCCCATAGTGTCCTATAATTCACCCCTCCACTTT. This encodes CAISDPIVSYNSPLHF.

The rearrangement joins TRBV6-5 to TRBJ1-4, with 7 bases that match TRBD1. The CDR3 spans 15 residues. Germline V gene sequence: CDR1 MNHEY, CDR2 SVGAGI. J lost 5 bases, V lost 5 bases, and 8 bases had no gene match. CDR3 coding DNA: TGTGCCAGCAGTGCCGTCGACAGGGAAAATGAAAAACTGTTTTTT. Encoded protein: CASSAVDRENEKLFF.

CDR3: CASSLVAGGLAVNEQFF. The CDR3 DNA sequence: TGTGCCAGCAGCTTAGTAGCGGGGGGGCTAGCAGTCAATGAGCAGTTCTTC. This rearrangement joins TRBV7-2 to TRBJ2-1, with TRBD2 matching over 11 bases. CDR1 is SGHTA, CDR2 FQGNSA, per germline. Germline trimming cut 1 base from V and 6 bases from J; bases unmatched to any gene: 8. The CDR3 sequence is 17 residues long. The whole variable domain, remainder taken from reference TRBV7-2 and TRBJ2-1, is GAGVSQSPSNKVTEKGKDVELRCDPISGHTALYWYRQSLGQGLEFLIYFQGNSAPDKSGLPSDRFSAERTGGSVSTLTIQRTQQEDSAVYLCASSLVAGGLAVNEQFFGPGTRLTVL.

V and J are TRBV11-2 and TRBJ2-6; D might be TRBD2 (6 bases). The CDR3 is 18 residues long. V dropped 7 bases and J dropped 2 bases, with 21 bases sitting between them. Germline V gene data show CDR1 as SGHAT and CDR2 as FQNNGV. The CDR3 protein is CASILGLPYVAGANVLTF. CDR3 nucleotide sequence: TGTGCCAGCATTCTGGGACTTCCTTACGTGGCTGGGGCCAACGTCCTGACTTTC.

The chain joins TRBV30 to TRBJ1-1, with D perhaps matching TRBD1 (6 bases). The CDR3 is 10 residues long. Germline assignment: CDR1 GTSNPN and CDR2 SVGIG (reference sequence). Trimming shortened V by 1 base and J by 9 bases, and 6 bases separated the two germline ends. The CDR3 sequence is CAWSGGQAFF. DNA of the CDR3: TGTGCCTGGAGTGGGGGGCAAGCTTTCTTT.

This chain's CDR3 is CASRLTDTQYF. DNA of the CDR3: TGCGCCAGCAGATTAACAGATACGCAGTATTTT. The rearrangement joins TRBV5-1 to TRBJ2-3; no clear D. V was cut by 5 bases and J by 3 bases, with 4 bases left in between. Looked up from germline, CDR1 is SGHRS and CDR2 is YFSETQ. The CDR3 spans 11 residues.

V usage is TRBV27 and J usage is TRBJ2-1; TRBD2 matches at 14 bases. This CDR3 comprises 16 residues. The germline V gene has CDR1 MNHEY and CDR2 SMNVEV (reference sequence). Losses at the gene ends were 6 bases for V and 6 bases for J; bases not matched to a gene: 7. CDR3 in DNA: TGTGCCAGCAGCCGTCCTGGACTAGCGGGGGGCAATGAGCAGTTCTTC. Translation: CASSRPGLAGGNEQFF.

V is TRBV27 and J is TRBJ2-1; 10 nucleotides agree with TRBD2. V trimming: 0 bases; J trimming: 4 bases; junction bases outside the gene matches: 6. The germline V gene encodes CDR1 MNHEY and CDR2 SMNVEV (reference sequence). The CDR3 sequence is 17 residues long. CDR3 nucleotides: TGTGCCAGCAGTTTATCTAAGGTGGGACTAGCGTACAATGAGCAGTTCTTC. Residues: CASSLSKVGLAYNEQFF.

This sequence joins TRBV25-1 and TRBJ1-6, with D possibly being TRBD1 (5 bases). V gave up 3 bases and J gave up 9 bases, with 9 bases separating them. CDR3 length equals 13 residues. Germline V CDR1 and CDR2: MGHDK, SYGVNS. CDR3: CASSEQGISPLHF. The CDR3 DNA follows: TGTGCCAGCAGTGAGCAGGGAATTTCACCCCTCCACTTT.

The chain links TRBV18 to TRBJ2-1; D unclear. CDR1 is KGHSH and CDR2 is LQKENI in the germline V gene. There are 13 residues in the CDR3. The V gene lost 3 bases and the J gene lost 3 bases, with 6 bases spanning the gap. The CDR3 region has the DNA TGTGCCAGCTCACCCCAGGACTACAATGAGCAGTTCTTC. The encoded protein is CASSPQDYNEQFF.

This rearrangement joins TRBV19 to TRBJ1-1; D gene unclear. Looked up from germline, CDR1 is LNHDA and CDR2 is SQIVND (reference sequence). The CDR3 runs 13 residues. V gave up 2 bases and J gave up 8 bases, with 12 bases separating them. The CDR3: CASSIIGRGEAFF. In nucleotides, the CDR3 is TGTGCCAGTAGTATAATCGGTCGCGGCGAAGCTTTCTTT. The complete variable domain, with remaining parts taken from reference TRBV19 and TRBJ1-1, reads DGGITQSPKYLFRKEGQNVTLSCEQNLNHDAMYWYRQDPGQGLRLIYYSQIVNDFQKGDIAEGYSVSREKKESFPLTVTSAQKNPTAFYLCASSIIGRGEAFFGQGTRLTVV.